The 16 T cell receptor beta chains in this list originate from one sample, sequenced in a study of T cells in Graves' hyperthyroidism and ophthalmopathy. TCR beta CDR3 region amplification was performed from RNA transcripts. When the TCR CDR3 underwent first-round RT-PCR, the HTBI primer set was used. TCRdb reprocessed the multiplex PCR reads via MiXCR and lists one record per CDR3 protein. The sample contains under 300,000 distinct CDR3 sequences, about 25% of which appear only once. The material sequenced was blood. These receptors were collected from a middle-aged man with Graves' hyperthyroidism that later progressed to Graves' ophthalmopathy.

This clonotype was found a few times. J is TRBJ2-7 and V is TRBV13, with 9 bases matching TRBD2. The CDR3 extends over 14 amino acids. Trimming took 3 bases from V and 5 from J; bases not matched to a gene: 5. Germline V CDR1 and CDR2: PRHDT, FYEKMQ (reference sequence). The CDR3 nucleotides are TGTGCCAGCAGCTTTAGCGGGAGTAGCAACGAGCAGTACTTC. Translating gives CASSFSGSSNEQYF.

This clonotype was seen a handful of times. The rearrangement links TRBV11-2 to TRBJ1-2; possible D gene TRBD1, 5 bases. Trimming removed 6 bases at V and 6 bases at J, with 14 bases between. The germline gives CDR1 SGHAT, CDR2 FQNNGV. The CDR3 covers 13 residues. CDR3 DNA: TGTGCCAGCAGGGATGGGACGCTTAATGGCTACACCTTC. It codes for CASRDGTLNGYTF.

This clonotype has at least ten counts. The chain carries TRBV6-5 and TRBJ1-1; no reliable D call. This CDR3 contains 13 residues. The ends were cut back, 4 bases at V and 3 bases at J, with 9 bases in the middle. CDR1 and CDR2 from the germline V gene are MNHEY and SVGAGI. The CDR3, as DNA: TGTGCCAGCAGTTCGGGCGGCGACACTGAAGCTTTCTTT. This encodes CASSSGGDTEAFF.

This clonotype was recorded at least ten times. The chain recombines TRBV29-1 with TRBJ2-5; the D call may be TRBD1 or TRBD2 (5 bases each). Trimming took off 7 bases at V and 2 bases at J, with 8 bases between the two ends. Germline values: CDR1 SQVTM, CDR2 ANQGSEA. The CDR3 has 11 residues. The CDR3 loop is CSGGIQETQYF. The CDR3 DNA reads TGCAGCGGGGGGATACAAGAGACCCAGTACTTC.

This clonotype came up many times. This rearrangement joins TRBV3-1 to TRBJ2-4, with a weak D call TRBD1 (6 bases). The V end lost 2 bases, the J end lost 3 bases, and 11 bases lay between the germline ends. The CDR3 extends over 15 amino acids. The germline gives CDR1 LGHDT, CDR2 YNNKEL (reference sequence). The CDR3: CASSQQQGIKNIQYF. For the CDR3, the DNA is TGTGCCAGCAGCCAACAACAGGGAATCAAAAACATTCAGTACTTC.

This clonotype has ten or more counts. V usage is TRBV11-2 and J usage is TRBJ2-7; the match to TRBD2 covers 12 bases. V shed 0 bases, J shed 2 bases, and the junction held 2 bases outside the gene matches. The V gene's germline CDR1 is SGHAT and CDR2 FQNNGV. The length of the CDR3 is 16 residues. CDR3 region: CASSLEWTSGTYEQYF. In DNA form, the CDR3 reads TGTGCCAGCAGCTTAGAGTGGACTAGCGGGACCTACGAGCAGTACTTC.

This clonotype was seen ten or more times. The J gene is TRBJ1-1, the V gene TRBV27, with D possibly matching TRBD1 (5 bases). CDR3 length: 13 amino acids. Trimming left V 5 bases short and J 4 bases short, with 11 bases between. Germline V lookup: CDR1 MNHEY, CDR2 SMNVEV (reference sequence). This CDR3 reads CASSVGRGTEAFF. In nucleotides, the CDR3 is TGTGCCAGCAGTGTTGGGAGGGGCACTGAAGCTTTCTTT.

Ten or more counts support this clonotype. The V and J genes are TRBV2 and TRBJ2-5; tentatively, D is TRBD1 (5 bases). The CDR3 sequence is 17 residues long. V lost 5 bases, J lost 4 bases, and 23 bases lay in between. Germline assignment: CDR1 SNHLY and CDR2 FYNNEI. The CDR3 DNA reads as TGTGCCAGCAGTCAGACAGCACAGAACCGACCCTTAGAGACCCAGTACTTC. This codes for CASSQTAQNRPLETQYF.

This chain links TRBV7-2 with TRBJ1-5, with D perhaps matching TRBD1 (5 bases). CDR1 SGHTA and CDR2 FQGNSA come from the germline V gene. Trimming removed 5 bases at V and 10 bases at J, with 18 bases between. This CDR3 has 14 amino acids. The chain's CDR3 is CASSLRPLGAPQHF. CDR3 nucleotide sequence: TGTGCCAGCAGCCTACGGCCCCTCGGGGCACCCCAGCATTTT.

This clonotype has at least ten counts. This rearrangement joins TRBV28 to TRBJ2-5, with TRBD2 identical over 8 bases. The CDR3 covers 14 residues. Germline values: CDR1 MDHEN, CDR2 SYDVKM. V lost 1 base, J lost 9 bases, and 7 bases stayed unmatched. Here the CDR3 DNA reads TGTGCCAGCAGTTTATCCCGGGGGGGGAGGGCCCAGTACTTC. Translation gives CASSLSRGGRAQYF.

This clonotype showed up many times. The chain links TRBV20-1 to TRBJ1-5; unclear D gene. Per germline, CDR1 DFQATT and CDR2 SNEGSKA (reference sequence). Trimming shortened V by 6 bases and J by 0 bases, and 15 bases separated the two germline ends. CDR3 length: 15 residues. CDR3 DNA sequence: TGCAGTGCCAGTAGGACGGAATATAGCAATCAGCCCCAGCATTTT. It translates to CSASRTEYSNQPQHF.

This clonotype came up many times. The chain combines TRBV27 with TRBJ2-7; D remains unclear. This CDR3 has 14 residues. Trimming stripped 1 base from V and 5 bases from J, with 12 bases between. Germline CDR1 MNHEY, CDR2 SMNVEV (reference sequence). CDR3 region: CASSLFEARHEQYF. CDR3 coding DNA: TGTGCCAGCAGTTTATTTGAGGCGCGCCACGAGCAGTACTTC.

Written as DNA, the CDR3 is TGTGCCAGCAGCCTGACAGAGGACTATGGCTACACCTTC. It yields the protein CASSLTEDYGYTF. J is TRBJ1-2 and V is TRBV28, with a possible D match to TRBD1 (5 bases). This CDR3 spans 13 amino acids. CDR1 and CDR2 from the germline V gene are MDHEN and SYDVKM. V was clipped by 6 bases and J by 3 bases, with 11 bases between them.

The table lists this clonotype with many counts. The chain uses TRBV7-3 and TRBJ2-7; D remains ambiguous. From germline, CDR1 is SGHTA and CDR2 FQGTGA. Between the trimmed V and J ends, which lost 5 bases and 5 bases, there was a span of 13 bases. The CDR3 consists of 13 residues. Here the CDR3 reads CASSANVGHEQYF. CDR3 DNA: TGTGCCAGCAGCGCCAATGTCGGGCACGAGCAGTACTTC.

This clonotype was seen ten or more times. The chain couples TRBV19 to TRBJ2-7; the D gene is possibly TRBD2 (5 bases). Per germline, CDR1 LNHDA and CDR2 SQIVND (reference sequence). The CDR3 length is 16 residues. The V gene lost 3 bases and the J gene lost 4 bases, with 19 bases spanning the gap. In DNA form, the CDR3 reads TGTGCCAGTAGTATTGTTGCGGGTGAGGTGAAGTACGAGCAGTACTTC. This gives the protein CASSIVAGEVKYEQYF.

This clonotype has only a few counts. The rearrangement joins TRBV9 to TRBJ2-5; 11 bases fit TRBD2. V trimming: 6 bases; J trimming: 5 bases; junction bases outside the gene matches: 9. This CDR3 is built from 15 residues. Per the germline V gene, CDR1 is SGDLS and CDR2 is YYNGEE. CDR3 residues: CASTVAGGVGETQYF. CDR3 DNA: TGTGCCAGCACGGTAGCGGGAGGGGTCGGGGAGACCCAGTACTTC.